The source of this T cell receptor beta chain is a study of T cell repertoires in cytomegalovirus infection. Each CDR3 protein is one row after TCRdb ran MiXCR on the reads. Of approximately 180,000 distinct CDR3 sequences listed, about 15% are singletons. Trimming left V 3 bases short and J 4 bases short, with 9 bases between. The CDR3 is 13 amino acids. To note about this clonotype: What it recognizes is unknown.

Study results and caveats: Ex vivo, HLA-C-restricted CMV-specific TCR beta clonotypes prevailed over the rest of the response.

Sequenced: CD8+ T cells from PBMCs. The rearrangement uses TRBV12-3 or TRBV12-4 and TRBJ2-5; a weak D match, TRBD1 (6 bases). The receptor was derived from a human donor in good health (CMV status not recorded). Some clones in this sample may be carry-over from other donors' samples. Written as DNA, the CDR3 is TGTGCCAGCAGTTTCGGGACAATAGAGACCCAGTACTTC. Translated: CASSFGTIETQYF.